These 15 T cell receptor beta chains were sequenced from one sample in a study of human T cells and chemical hapten exposure. TCRdb redid the calling of the RACE reads with MiXCR, one entry per CDR3 protein. The sample has 200,000 to 300,000 distinct CDR3 sequences; roughly 8.9% are singletons. Stated time point: pre-sensitization, week 0. Described treatment: therapeutic diphenylcyclopropenone sensitization with weekly scalp DPC. This sample comprised whole blood, obtained in connection with sensitization to the hapten diphenylcyclopropenone (DPC). The receptor source for this set is a woman between 40 and 50 years old with alopecia areata. Some clones in this sample may be carry-over from other donors' samples.

The genes are TRBV28 and TRBJ2-7, with TRBD2 identical over 8 bases. V lost 4 bases to trimming and J lost 1 base; unmatched junction nucleotides: 6. This CDR3 region has 15 residues. Germline V gives CDR1 MDHEN, CDR2 SYDVKM. The CDR3 protein is CASSSPTSVSYEQYF. The DNA for the CDR3 is TGTGCCAGCAGTTCGCCGACTAGCGTTTCCTACGAGCAGTACTTC.

This clonotype was observed a handful of times. CDR3 bases: TGTGCCAGCAGCCAAGATTGGGTTTCCAGCGGGAGGGCCGCAGATACGCAGTATTTT. Protein product: CASSQDWVSSGRAADTQYF. The chain combines TRBV4-2 with TRBJ2-3; 10 bases match TRBD2. The CDR3 is 19 amino acids. Trimming took 0 bases from V and 4 from J; bases not matched to a gene: 13. From germline, CDR1 is LGHNA and CDR2 YNFKEQ.

The V call is TRBV28, the J call TRBJ2-7; D possibly uses TRBD1 or TRBD2 (5 bases each). Germline CDR1 reads MDHEN; CDR2 reads SYDVKM. The CDR3 spans 16 residues. V gave up 6 bases and J gave up 1 base, with 19 bases separating them. In nucleotides, the CDR3 is TGTGCCAGCAGGATTTTAACCGGGACGGCGTCCTACGAGCAGTACTTC. Protein sequence: CASRILTGTASYEQYF.

The rearrangement uses TRBV7-2 and TRBJ2-2; 8 bases are shared with TRBD2. The CDR3 runs to 17 residues. With 2 bases clipped from V and 3 bases from J, the junction kept 8 bases outside the gene matches. CDR1 and CDR2 from the germline V gene are SGHTA and FQGNSA. The CDR3 DNA sequence: TGTGCCAGCAGCTTAAGTCGGCGGGAGGTTTACACCGGGGAGCTGTTTTTT. This sequence encodes CASSLSRREVYTGELFF.

This clonotype came up a few times. This sequence joins TRBV7-2 and TRBJ2-1; perhaps TRBD1 as D (5 bases). In germline, CDR1 is SGHTA, CDR2 FQGNSA. Trimming took off 5 bases at V and 3 bases at J, with 11 bases between the two ends. The CDR3 contains 14 residues. In DNA, the CDR3 is TGTGCCAGCAGCCCAGGGCCTATCTACAATGAGCAGTTCTTC. Protein product: CASSPGPIYNEQFF.

This clonotype was detected many times. The chain links TRBV24-1 to TRBJ2-1; tentatively, D is TRBD1 (6 bases). V lost 3 bases and J lost 7, with 15 bases in between. CDR3 length: 15 amino acids. CDR1 and CDR2 (germline): KGHDR, SFDVKD. The CDR3 DNA reads TGTGCCACCAGTGATCACAGGGATGGCGGTAATGAGCAGTTCTTC. Translated, it gives CATSDHRDGGNEQFF.

CDR3 residues: CASSLLGPGRSSGNTIYF. Here the CDR3 DNA reads TGCGCCAGCAGCCTCCTGGGACCGGGACGGAGCTCTGGAAACACCATATATTTT. V and J are TRBV5-1 and TRBJ1-3, with D maybe TRBD1 (5 bases). V shed 4 bases and J shed 0 bases, with 20 bases lying between them. This CDR3 is built from 18 residues. Germline V CDR1 and CDR2: SGHRS, YFSETQ.

This clonotype was seen more than once but under ten times. The rearrangement joins TRBV6-2 or TRBV6-3 to TRBJ2-3; 10 nucleotides agree with TRBD2. V gave up 4 bases and J gave up 1 base; unmatched junction bases: 5. This CDR3 spans 16 amino acids. Germline CDR1 MNHEY, CDR2 SVGEGT. This CDR3 reads CASSFLAGVGTDTQYF. The CDR3 DNA reads as TGTGCCAGCAGTTTTCTAGCGGGAGTGGGCACAGATACGCAGTATTTT.

This clonotype was observed a few times. This chain joins TRBV6-5 and TRBJ1-2, with a possible D match to TRBD1 (5 bases). The CDR3 covers 16 residues. Germline V gene lookup returns CDR1 MNHEY and CDR2 SVGAGI. Trimming removed 0 bases from V and 5 bases from J, with 16 bases in between. The CDR3, as DNA: TGTGCCAGCAGTTACTCGCCGACAGCCCTGGCATATGGCTACACCTTC. It translates to CASSYSPTALAYGYTF.

This clonotype came up a few times. The gene calls are TRBV6-2 or TRBV6-3 and TRBJ2-1, with no clear D. The germline CDR1 and CDR2 sequences are MNHEY and SVGEGT. This CDR3 region has 14 residues. V was shortened by 2 bases and J by 6 bases, with 11 bases between the two germline ends. The CDR3 sequence is CASSYRFASNEQFF. CDR3 sequence (DNA): TGTGCCAGCAGTTACCGCTTTGCTAGCAATGAGCAGTTCTTC.

The table lists this clonotype with a few counts. The CDR3 protein is CASRAGGGNEQFF. The CDR3 DNA is TGTGCCAGCAGGGCGGGAGGCGGGAATGAGCAGTTCTTC. The chain recombines TRBV6-2 or TRBV6-3 with TRBJ2-1; 8 bases line up with TRBD2. CDR1 is MNHEY and CDR2 is SVGEGT in the germline V gene. Trimming took 6 bases from V and 7 from J; bases not matched to a gene: 5. This CDR3 comprises 13 residues.

The chain links TRBV19 to TRBJ2-1; TRBD1 matches at 9 bases. The J segment lost 2 bases and the V segment lost 7 bases, leaving 3 bases of the junction unmatched. The CDR3 is made up of 14 amino acids. Germline-derived CDR1 and CDR2 are LNHDA and SQIVND (reference sequence). CDR3 amino acids: CASTGTGTYNEQFF. The CDR3 bases are TGTGCCAGTACCGGGACAGGGACCTACAATGAGCAGTTCTTC.

The table lists this clonotype with a few counts. The rearrangement uses TRBV6-2 or TRBV6-3 and TRBJ1-3; D is perhaps TRBD1 (5 bases). This CDR3 is 15 amino acids long. Germline V gives CDR1 MNHEY, CDR2 SVGEGT. Trimming removed 7 bases at V and 4 bases at J, with 17 bases between. The CDR3 coding sequence is TGTGCCAGCAATACTCCCGGGACCGTCGGAAACACCATATATTTT. Its translation: CASNTPGTVGNTIYF.

This clonotype was found many times. The V gene is TRBV6-2 or TRBV6-3, the J gene TRBJ2-5; 7 bases line up with TRBD1. From germline, CDR1 is MNHEY and CDR2 SVGEGT. J gave up 4 bases and V 7 bases, and 3 bases lay outside the gene matches. CDR3 length equals 12 residues. CDR3 bases: TGTGCCAGCACCTACAGGGGAGAGACCCAGTACTTC. The encoded protein is CASTYRGETQYF.

CDR3 region: CASSYVGGMNTEAFF. DNA for the CDR3: TGTGCCAGCAGTTACGTTGGGGGCATGAACACTGAAGCTTTCTTT. The chain couples TRBV6-2 or TRBV6-3 to TRBJ1-1; TRBD1 is a possible D gene (6 bases). The CDR3 is 15 amino acids. The germline gives CDR1 MNHEY, CDR2 SVGEGT. The V and J ends lost 2 bases and 0 bases respectively, with 10 bases between them.